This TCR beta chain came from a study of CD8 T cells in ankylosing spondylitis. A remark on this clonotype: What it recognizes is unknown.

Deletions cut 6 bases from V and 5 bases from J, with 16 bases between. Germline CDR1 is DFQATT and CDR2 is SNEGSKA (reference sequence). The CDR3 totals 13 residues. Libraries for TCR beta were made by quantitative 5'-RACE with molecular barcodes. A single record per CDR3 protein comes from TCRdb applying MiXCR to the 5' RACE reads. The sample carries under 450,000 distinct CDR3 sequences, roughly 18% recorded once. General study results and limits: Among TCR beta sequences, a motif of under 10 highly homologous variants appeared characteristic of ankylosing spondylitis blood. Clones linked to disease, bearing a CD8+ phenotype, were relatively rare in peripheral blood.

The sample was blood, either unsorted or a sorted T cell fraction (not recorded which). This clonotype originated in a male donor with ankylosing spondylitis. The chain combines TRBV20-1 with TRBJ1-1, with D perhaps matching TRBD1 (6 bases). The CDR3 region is CSAWGGAHTEAFF. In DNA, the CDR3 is TGCAGTGCCTGGGGGGGGGCTCATACTGAAGCTTTCTTT.